This T cell receptor (beta chain) was identified in a study of T cell clonality in common variable immunodeficiency. Study-level points and caveats: Common variable immunodeficiency TCR beta sequences reportedly had fewer deletions and N-nucleotide insertions.

Produced via immunoSEQ multiplex PCR; TCRdb's table is partial and in-frame only. The sample contains about 21,000 clones, none of them singletons. This clone showed up many times. Its antigen is still unknown. The read is 3 residues too short to cover the CDR3 end, so that end is filled in from the germline J gene. Losses at the gene ends were 3 bases for V and 6 bases for J; bases not matched to a gene: 9. The CDR3 covers 14 residues. CDR1 is DFQATT, CDR2 SNEGSKA, per germline (reference sequence). The V call is TRBV20-1, the J call TRBJ2-3; TRBD2 aligns across 7 bases. The TCR sequence derives from a human donor with common variable immunodeficiency. Material: peripheral blood mononuclear cells. CDR3 in amino acids: CSARSGAGVDTQYF. The sequenced part of the CDR3 DNA is TGCAGTGCTAGGAGCGGGGCGGGGGTGGATACG.